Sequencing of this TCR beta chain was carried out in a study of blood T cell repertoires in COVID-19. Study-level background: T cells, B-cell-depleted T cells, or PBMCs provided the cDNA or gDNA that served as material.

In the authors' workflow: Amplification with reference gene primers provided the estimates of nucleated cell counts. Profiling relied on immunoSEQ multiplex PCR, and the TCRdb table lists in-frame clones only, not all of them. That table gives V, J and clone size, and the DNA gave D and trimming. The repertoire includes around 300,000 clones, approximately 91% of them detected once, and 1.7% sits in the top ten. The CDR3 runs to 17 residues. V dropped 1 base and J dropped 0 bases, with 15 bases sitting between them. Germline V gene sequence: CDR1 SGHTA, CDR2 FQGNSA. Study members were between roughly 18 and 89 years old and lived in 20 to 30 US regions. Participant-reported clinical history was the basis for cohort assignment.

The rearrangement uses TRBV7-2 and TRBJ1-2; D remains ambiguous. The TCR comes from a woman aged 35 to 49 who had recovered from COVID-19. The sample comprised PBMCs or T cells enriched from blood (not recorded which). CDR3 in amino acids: CASSLGGTGRPNYGYTF. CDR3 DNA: TGTGCCAGCAGCTTAGGAGGAACCGGTAGACCTAACTATGGCTACACCTTC. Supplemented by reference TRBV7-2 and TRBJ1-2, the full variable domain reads GAGVSQSPSNKVTEKGKDVELRCDPISGHTALYWYRQSLGQGLEFLIYFQGNSAPDKSGLPSDRFSAERTGGSVSTLTIQRTQQEDSAVYLCASSLGGTGRPNYGYTFGSGTRLTVV.